A single sample gave rise to the 22 T cell receptor beta chains below, sequenced in a study of T cells in Graves' hyperthyroidism and ophthalmopathy. RNA transcripts gave rise to amplified TCR beta CDR3 regions. HTBI primers were the set used in a first-round RT-PCR of the TCR CDR3. One entry per CDR3 protein results from TCRdb running MiXCR on the multiplex PCR reads. The table records approximately 370,000 distinct CDR3 sequences, about 15% of them present only once. The sequenced sample consisted of blood. Source of these receptors: a young woman with Graves' hyperthyroidism.

In its sample, this clonotype was seen many times. This chain uses TRBV6-2 or TRBV6-3 with TRBJ2-7; D ambiguous. This CDR3 has 15 residues. Germline CDR1 reads MNHEY; CDR2 reads SVGEGT. V was trimmed by 2 bases and J by 4 bases, leaving 15 bases between them. The CDR3 DNA reads TGTGCCAGCAGTTACAGGCAGACCTCCGAGTACGAGCAGTACTTC. Translation gives CASSYRQTSEYEQYF.

The J gene is TRBJ2-3, the V gene TRBV10-3, with D perhaps matching TRBD1 (6 bases). Trimming removed 4 bases at V and 1 base at J, with 9 bases between. The CDR3 length is 14 residues. Germline V lookup: CDR1 ENHRY, CDR2 SYGVKD. The CDR3 is CAISGRTGTDTQYF. The DNA of the CDR3 is TGTGCCATCAGTGGCCGGACAGGCACAGATACGCAGTATTTT.

V usage is TRBV27 and J usage is TRBJ1-1; TRBD1 might be the D (6 bases). Trimming took off 4 bases at V and 1 base at J, with 10 bases between the two ends. The CDR3 loop spans 14 amino acids. Per the germline V gene, CDR1 is MNHEY and CDR2 is SMNVEV (reference sequence). As DNA, the CDR3 is TGTGCCAGCAGTTCCAACAGGGCGAACACTGAAGCTTTCTTT. It translates to CASSSNRANTEAFF.

This clonotype has at least ten counts. This sequence joins TRBV3-1 and TRBJ2-1; D gene unclear. Germline V CDR1 and CDR2: LGHDT, YNNKEL (reference sequence). CDR3 length: 13 amino acids. V gave up 0 bases and J gave up 5 bases, with 5 bases separating them. For the CDR3, the DNA is TGTGCCAGCAGCCAAGACCTGCACAATGAGCAGTTCTTC. Its translation is CASSQDLHNEQFF.

The chain employs TRBV7-8 and TRBJ2-7, with D unclear. Germline values: CDR1 SGHVS, CDR2 FQNEAQ. V lost 1 base and J lost 0, with 10 bases in between. The CDR3 spans 15 residues. CDR3 bases: TGTGCCAGCAGCTTAGAGGTGGTGAACTCCTACGAGCAGTACTTC. Translated: CASSLEVVNSYEQYF. The whole variable domain, remainder taken from reference TRBV7-8 and TRBJ2-7, is GAGVSQSPRYKVAKRGQDVALRCDPISGHVSLFWYQQALGQGPEFLTYFQNEAQLDKSGLPSDRFFAERPEGSVSTLKIQRTQQEDSAVYLCASSLEVVNSYEQYFGPGTRLTVT.

V gene TRBV19 combines with J gene TRBJ1-4; 8 nucleotides match TRBD1. V lost 10 bases, J lost 8 bases, and 9 bases stayed unmatched. The CDR3 is 13 residues long. The V gene's germline CDR1 is LNHDA and CDR2 SQIVND (reference sequence). The CDR3 nucleotides are TGTGCCACCGGAGACAGGGGTAGAGAAAAACTGTTTTTT. Translating it yields CATGDRGREKLFF.

This clonotype was seen ten or more times. V usage is TRBV11-2 and J usage is TRBJ2-7, with 7 bases fitting TRBD2. The germline gives CDR1 SGHAT, CDR2 FQNNGV. V was clipped by 0 bases and J by 3 bases; unmatched bases: 8. The CDR3 spans 16 residues. This CDR3 is CASSLDGVAGVYEQYF. The CDR3 nucleotides read TGTGCCAGCAGCTTAGATGGCGTTGCGGGAGTCTACGAGCAGTACTTC.

Many counts were recorded for this clonotype. The chain joins TRBV18 to TRBJ2-7; 8 bases align to TRBD2. The CDR3 covers 14 residues. V shed 6 bases, J shed 4 bases, and the junction held 8 bases outside the gene matches. The germline gives CDR1 KGHSH, CDR2 LQKENI. The CDR3 DNA follows: TGTGCCAGCTCCCCCCAGCGGGAGCGGTACGAGCAGTACTTC. Amino acid sequence: CASSPQRERYEQYF.

This sequence joins TRBV5-6 and TRBJ1-5; D not certain. Germline V gene lookup returns CDR1 SGHDT and CDR2 YYEEEE. The CDR3 runs to 15 residues. Between the trimmed V and J ends, which lost 0 bases and 1 base, there was a span of 8 bases. CDR3 bases: TGTGCCAGCAGCTTGGGGCAGCTCAGCAATCAGCCCCAGCATTTT. Translating gives CASSLGQLSNQPQHF.

The chain carries TRBV9 and TRBJ1-2; tentative D call: TRBD1 (6 bases). Trimming pared 4 bases from V and 7 bases from J, leaving 17 bases between. This CDR3 is built from 14 residues. Germline CDR1 reads SGDLS; CDR2 reads YYNGEE. As DNA, the CDR3 is TGTGCCAGCAGCACTCAGACAGGCCTAGGTGGCTACACCTTC. This codes for CASSTQTGLGGYTF.

The chain carries TRBV2 and TRBJ1-4; D is unresolved. The CDR3 is 11 residues long. CDR1 and CDR2 (germline): SNHLY, FYNNEI. Trimming left V 8 bases short and J 8 bases short, with 9 bases between. The DNA for the CDR3 is TGTGCCAGCCACTTTTCCGAAAAACTGTTTTTT. Encoded protein: CASHFSEKLFF.

This clonotype was seen repeatedly, ten times or more. The rearrangement uses TRBV27 and TRBJ2-2; 7 nucleotides match TRBD1. This CDR3 has 14 amino acids. With 5 bases clipped from V and 4 bases from J, the junction kept 4 bases outside the gene matches. Looked up from germline, CDR1 is MNHEY and CDR2 is SMNVEV (reference sequence). The chain's CDR3 is CASSVQGSTGELFF. Here the CDR3 DNA reads TGTGCCAGCAGTGTACAGGGGAGCACCGGGGAGCTGTTTTTT.

In its sample, this clonotype was seen a few times. J is TRBJ1-2 and V is TRBV3-1, with 7 positions matching TRBD1. V shed 0 bases and J 8 bases; nucleotides not matched to a gene: 6. The CDR3 extends over 14 amino acids. Germline CDR1 is LGHDT and CDR2 is YNNKEL (reference sequence). The CDR3 DNA reads TGTGCCAGCAGCCAAGAGCTAAACAGGGGCGGCTACACCTTC. This translates into CASSQELNRGGYTF. The full variable domain, its missing parts supplied by reference TRBV3-1 and TRBJ1-2, is DTAVSQTPKYLVTQMGNDKSIKCEQNLGHDTMYWYKQDSKKFLKIMFSYNNKELIINETVPNRFSPKSPDKAHLNLHINSLELGDSAVYFCASSQELNRGGYTFGSGTRLTVV.

In its sample, this clonotype was seen a few times. V is TRBV27 and J is TRBJ2-2; D possibly corresponds to TRBD1 (5 bases). CDR3 length: 13 amino acids. Trimming removed 6 bases from V and 2 bases from J, with 7 bases in between. CDR1 is MNHEY, CDR2 SMNVEV, per germline (reference sequence). The CDR3 sequence is CASRTDNTGELFF. The CDR3 DNA follows: TGTGCCAGCAGGACAGATAACACCGGGGAGCTGTTTTTT.

V and J are TRBV29-1 and TRBJ2-7; no clear D gene. Trimming took off 4 bases at V and 0 bases at J, with 7 bases between the two ends. Germline-derived CDR1 and CDR2 are SQVTM and ANQGSEA. The CDR3 extends over 12 amino acids. CDR3 nucleotides: TGCAGCGTTGTCTGGGACTCCTACGAGCAGTACTTC. Its protein product is CSVVWDSYEQYF.

This clonotype came up many times. The chain is built from TRBV2 and TRBJ2-2; no reliable D call. V was clipped by 6 bases and J by 0 bases, with 8 bases between them. Germline loops: CDR1 SNHLY, CDR2 FYNNEI. This CDR3 has 14 residues. CDR3 loop: CASRDEANTGELFF. The CDR3 DNA follows: TGTGCCAGCAGGGACGAAGCGAACACCGGGGAGCTGTTTTTT.

The chain uses TRBV20-1 and TRBJ2-5; tentatively, D is TRBD1 (5 bases). The CDR3 runs to 12 residues. CDR1 and CDR2 from the germline V gene are DFQATT and SNEGSKA (reference sequence). This CDR3 is CNPMGQQETQYF. The CDR3 DNA reads TGCAACCCAATGGGGCAGCAAGAGACCCAGTACTTC.

This clonotype was seen more than once but under ten times. The V and J genes are TRBV5-6 and TRBJ2-5, with D possibly TRBD1 on 5 matching bases. This CDR3 has 13 residues. V shed 4 bases and J shed 4 bases, with 11 bases lying between them. Germline V gene data show CDR1 as SGHDT and CDR2 as YYEEEE. CDR3 nucleotides: TGTGCCAGCAGCAAAGACAGTTTAGAGACCCAGTACTTC. Translation: CASSKDSLETQYF.

This clonotype appeared many times. This chain connects TRBV20-1 to TRBJ2-7; maybe TRBD2 (5 bases). Germline assignment: CDR1 DFQATT and CDR2 SNEGSKA (reference sequence). V gave up 0 bases and J gave up 2 bases, with 14 bases separating them. The CDR3 loop spans 15 amino acids. CDR3 in amino acids: CSARDPGVEAYEQYF. The CDR3 DNA follows: TGCAGTGCTAGAGATCCCGGGGTGGAAGCCTACGAGCAGTACTTC.

The sample holds a few counts of this clonotype. The genes are TRBV4-1 and TRBJ2-1; D may match TRBD1 or TRBD2 (7 bases each). Germline V gene sequence: CDR1 MGHRA, CDR2 YSYEKL. This CDR3 is 14 amino acids long. V lost 4 bases and J lost 8, with 15 bases in between. This CDR3 reads CASSPQGGFDEQFF. Here the CDR3 DNA reads TGCGCCAGCAGCCCCCAGGGGGGGTTCGATGAGCAGTTCTTC.

This clonotype has more than one count but fewer than ten. J is TRBJ2-5 and V is TRBV9; TRBD1 aligns across 8 bases. J lost 4 bases, V lost 4 bases, and 9 bases had no gene match. There are 15 residues in the CDR3. Germline V gene data show CDR1 as SGDLS and CDR2 as YYNGEE. The CDR3 DNA sequence: TGTGCCAGCAGCTTCCGGACAGGGCTTGGAGAGACCCAGTACTTC. It yields the protein CASSFRTGLGETQYF.

The chain employs TRBV4-2 and TRBJ1-5; no clear D. Germline assignment: CDR1 LGHNA and CDR2 YNFKEQ. V was trimmed by 0 bases and J by 0 bases, leaving 6 bases between them. The CDR3 totals 15 residues. CDR3 nucleotide sequence: TGTGCCAGCAGCCAAGACAGATATAGCAATCAGCCCCAGCATTTT. Translating it yields CASSQDRYSNQPQHF.